Presented here are 27 T cell receptor beta chains from one specimen sequenced in a study of blood T cell repertoires in COVID-19. Here immunoSEQ multiplex PCR was the method, and the copy in TCRdb shows in-frame clones only, minus some. The sample consists of about 190,000 clones, 84% of them appearing once. The sequenced sample consisted of peripheral blood. These receptors came from an older woman with active or convalescent COVID-19.

This clone has a handful of counts. V gene TRBV27 combines with J gene TRBJ1-4; D remains unclear. The germline V gene encodes CDR1 MNHEY and CDR2 SMNVEV (reference sequence). This CDR3 comprises 13 residues. Trimming took off 6 bases at V and 8 bases at J, with 13 bases between the two ends. CDR3 residues: CASSIGWREKLFF. CDR3 DNA: TGTGCCAGCAGCATAGGATGGAGGGAAAAACTGTTTTTT.

This sequence joins TRBV18 and TRBJ2-5; 7 bases line up with TRBD1. V dropped 6 bases and J dropped 4; count of bases not matched to a gene: 8. Germline CDR1 KGHSH, CDR2 LQKENI. CDR3 length: 14 residues. The CDR3 reads CASSQTRGRETQYF. CDR3 in DNA: TGTGCCAGCTCGCAGACAAGGGGGCGAGAGACCCAGTACTTC.

J is TRBJ2-3 and V is TRBV5-6; 8 bases match TRBD2. Trimming took 4 bases from V and 5 from J; bases not matched to a gene: 12. The CDR3 contains 16 residues. The germline V gene encodes CDR1 SGHDT and CDR2 YYEEEE. The CDR3 nucleotides are TGTGCCAGCAGCCCCCTTCCGGGGACTAGTAAAGATACGCAGTATTTT. Translation: CASSPLPGTSKDTQYF.

This chain links TRBV29-1 with TRBJ1-2; the match to TRBD1 covers 10 bases. The CDR3 loop spans 17 amino acids. V shed 3 bases, J shed 7 bases, and the junction held 17 bases outside the gene matches. From germline, CDR1 is SQVTM and CDR2 ANQGSEA. The DNA of the CDR3 is TGCAGCGTTGATTCGGGTGGGAAGGGACAGGGGTGGTCTGGCTACACCTTC. It translates to CSVDSGGKGQGWSGYTF.

This clone was seen a single time. This chain uses TRBV7-2 with TRBJ1-2; no definite D call. V lost 5 bases and J lost 6, with 10 bases in between. CDR1 is SGHTA and CDR2 is FQGNSA in the germline V gene. This CDR3 is built from 12 residues. The CDR3: CASSINSNGYTF. The DNA of the CDR3 is TGTGCCAGCAGCATCAACAGCAATGGCTACACCTTC.

This chain joins TRBV9 and TRBJ2-7; 9 bases are shared with TRBD2. The CDR3 runs 17 residues. The germline gives CDR1 SGDLS, CDR2 YYNGEE. V was pared by 4 bases and J by 7 bases, with 18 bases of the junction left unmatched. CDR3 protein: CASSPRGLAGSLREQYF. The DNA for the CDR3 is TGTGCCAGCAGCCCCCGCGGGCTAGCGGGGAGCTTAAGGGAGCAGTACTTC.

The rearrangement joins TRBV2 to TRBJ1-1; D uncertain. V was clipped by 7 bases and J by 0 bases, with 12 bases between them. Germline CDR1 is SNHLY and CDR2 is FYNNEI. The CDR3 covers 14 residues. CDR3 nucleotide sequence: TGTGCCAGCAAGGTCGCGGGAATGAACACTGAAGCTTTCTTT. Its translation: CASKVAGMNTEAFF.

V is TRBV6-5 and J is TRBJ2-5; TRBD2 might be the D (5 bases). V was cut by 7 bases and J by 5 bases, with 20 bases left in between. This CDR3 spans 15 amino acids. The germline gives CDR1 MNHEY, CDR2 SVGAGI. The CDR3 nucleotides are TGTGCCAGCACCTCGGGGTGGGGAGTGGGGGAGACCCAGTACTTC. It yields the protein CASTSGWGVGETQYF.

This clone was detected a few times. This chain uses TRBV7-9 with TRBJ1-5; 12 bases match TRBD1. The V and J ends lost 2 bases and 1 base, in that order; junction bases with no gene match: 6. The CDR3 extends over 18 amino acids. Germline V lookup: CDR1 SEHNR, CDR2 FQNEAQ (reference sequence). Written as DNA, the CDR3 is TGTGCCAGCAGCTTATCTGGGACAGGGGGCTTCAGCAATCAGCCCCAGCATTTT. This encodes CASSLSGTGGFSNQPQHF.

The V call is TRBV5-4, the J call TRBJ2-7; 9 bases are a match to TRBD2. There are 16 residues in the CDR3. J lost 5 bases, V lost 0 bases, and 9 bases had no gene match. Germline lookup yields CDR1 SGHNT and CDR2 YYREEE (reference sequence). CDR3 region: CASSLGGGREKNEQYF. In DNA form, the CDR3 reads TGTGCCAGCAGCTTGGGGGGCGGGAGGGAGAAAAACGAGCAGTACTTC.

The chain recombines TRBV7-3 with TRBJ2-1, with TRBD1 as a possible D gene (6 bases). The germline V gene encodes CDR1 SGHTA and CDR2 FQGTGA. CDR3 length: 15 residues. The V end lost 4 bases, the J end lost 5 bases, and 15 bases lay between the germline ends. The chain's CDR3 is CASSSRGSGDNEQFF. The CDR3 bases are TGTGCCAGCAGCTCGAGAGGTTCAGGGGACAATGAGCAGTTCTTC.

The rearrangement links TRBV11-2 to TRBJ1-2; TRBD1 agrees at 11 bases. V shed 4 bases, J shed 4 bases, and the junction held 5 bases outside the gene matches. This CDR3 contains 15 residues. Germline CDR1 and CDR2: SGHAT and FQNNGV. The CDR3 DNA follows: TGTGCCAGCAGCTCCCGGGACAGGGGGGGCTATGGCTACACCTTC. This translates into CASSSRDRGGYGYTF.

The rearrangement joins TRBV11-1 to TRBJ2-7, with 13 bases identical to TRBD2. V lost 1 base to trimming and J lost 4 bases; unmatched junction nucleotides: 1. The CDR3 totals 15 residues. Germline CDR1 SGHAT, CDR2 FQDESV (reference sequence). The CDR3 here is CASSLGTSGSYEQYF. As DNA, the CDR3 is TGTGCCAGCAGCTTAGGGACTAGCGGGAGTTACGAGCAGTACTTC. The whole variable domain, filled in from reference TRBV11-1 and TRBJ2-7, reads EAEVAQSPRYKITEKSQAVAFWCDPISGHATLYWYRQILGQGPELLVQFQDESVVDDSQLPKDRFSAERLKGVDSTLKIQPAELGDSAMYLCASSLGTSGSYEQYFGPGTRLTVT.

CDR3 amino acids: CASSSLLGSGRALGQYF. In nucleotides, the CDR3 is TGTGCCAGCAGTTCACTGCTCGGTAGCGGGAGGGCCCTCGGGCAGTATTTT. The V and J genes are TRBV27 and TRBJ2-3, with TRBD2 matching 11 bases. This CDR3 is built from 17 residues. Trimming removed 4 bases from V and 11 bases from J; junction bases left unmatched: 17. CDR1 and CDR2 from the germline V gene are MNHEY and SMNVEV (reference sequence).

This clone appeared once. This chain joins TRBV20-1 and TRBJ2-1; 8 nucleotides agree with TRBD2. The J segment lost 3 bases and the V segment lost 3 bases, leaving 7 bases of the junction unmatched. The CDR3 is 15 residues long. Looked up from germline, CDR1 is DFQATT and CDR2 is SNEGSKA (reference sequence). The CDR3 nucleotides read TGCAGTGCTAGTCCCGGGACTAGTGTCTACAATGAGCAGTTCTTC. It yields the protein CSASPGTSVYNEQFF.

V is TRBV5-4 and J is TRBJ2-3; 8 bases line up with TRBD2. J lost 3 bases, V lost 2 bases, and 2 bases had no gene match. The CDR3 runs 14 residues. Germline CDR1 is SGHNT and CDR2 is YYREEE (reference sequence). In DNA form, the CDR3 reads TGTGCCAGCAGCTTAGGGACTAGGACAGATACGCAGTATTTT. Protein sequence: CASSLGTRTDTQYF.

This clone has just one count. The gene calls are TRBV5-4 and TRBJ2-7, with 9 bases that match TRBD1. Germline lookup yields CDR1 SGHNT and CDR2 YYREEE (reference sequence). The CDR3 is made up of 16 amino acids. Trimming at V came to 0 bases and at J to 4 bases, leaving 8 bases not matched to a gene. CDR3 residues: CASSLGMGQGRYEQYF. Here the CDR3 DNA reads TGTGCCAGCAGCTTGGGAATGGGACAGGGTAGATACGAGCAGTACTTC.

This clone has a single count. The chain couples TRBV27 to TRBJ1-4, with D perhaps TRBD1 (5 bases). This CDR3 has 17 residues. V was pared by 2 bases and J by 2 bases, with 15 bases between. CDR1 is MNHEY, CDR2 SMNVEV, per germline (reference sequence). CDR3: CASSLAPQGFTNEKLFF. CDR3 sequence (DNA): TGTGCCAGCAGTTTAGCCCCTCAGGGATTTACTAATGAAAAACTGTTTTTT.

The chain uses TRBV27 and TRBJ2-5, with 11 bases that match TRBD2. CDR1 MNHEY and CDR2 SMNVEV come from the germline V gene (reference sequence). The V and J ends lost 6 bases and 4 bases, in that order; junction bases with no gene match: 10. CDR3 length: 16 amino acids. The CDR3 loop reads CASSSGPGLAGETQYF. The CDR3 DNA sequence: TGTGCCAGCAGCTCCGGCCCCGGACTAGCGGGAGAGACCCAGTACTTC.

CDR3 sequence: CASSPDRGQSYEQYF. The CDR3 DNA sequence: TGTGCCAGCAGTCCGGACAGGGGGCAGTCCTACGAGCAGTACTTC. The V and J genes are TRBV27 and TRBJ2-7; 11 positions match TRBD1. The V and J ends lost 5 bases and 1 base, in that order; junction bases with no gene match: 4. The CDR3 contains 15 residues. Germline lookup yields CDR1 MNHEY and CDR2 SMNVEV (reference sequence).

This chain connects TRBV11-2 to TRBJ2-1; 8 bases fit TRBD2. CDR1 SGHAT and CDR2 FQNNGV come from the germline V gene. CDR3 length: 16 residues. J was trimmed by 1 base and V by 0 bases; bases with no gene match: 2. The CDR3 DNA reads as TGTGCCAGCAGCTTAGAAGCGGGAGTATCCTACAATGAGCAGTTCTTC. Protein: CASSLEAGVSYNEQFF.

The genes are TRBV6-5 and TRBJ2-1; D is ambiguous. Per germline, CDR1 MNHEY and CDR2 SVGAGI. This CDR3 comprises 13 residues. Trimming removed 7 bases at V and 4 bases at J, with 11 bases between. The CDR3 reads CASKRIVYNEQFF. The DNA of the CDR3 is TGTGCCAGCAAACGTATAGTTTACAATGAGCAGTTCTTC.

The V gene is TRBV18, the J gene TRBJ1-6; 8 bases fit TRBD1. V was pared by 3 bases and J by 8 bases, with 9 bases of the junction left unmatched. The CDR3 is 16 residues long. The germline gives CDR1 KGHSH, CDR2 LQKENI. CDR3 DNA: TGTGCCAGCTCACCGTTACGACACAGGGGGGATTCACCCCTCCACTTT. Protein product: CASSPLRHRGDSPLHF. The variable domain in full, completed from reference TRBV18 and TRBJ1-6, reads NAGVMQNPRHLVRRRGQEARLRCSPMKGHSHVYWYRQLPEEGLKFMVYLQKENIIDESGMPKERFSAEFPKEGPSILRIQQVVRGDSAAYFCASSPLRHRGDSPLHFGNGTRLTVT.

The chain is built from TRBV7-9 and TRBJ1-2; D possibly corresponds to TRBD1 (6 bases). The germline V gene has CDR1 SEHNR and CDR2 FQNEAQ (reference sequence). The CDR3 spans 15 residues. V was cut by 5 bases and J by 6 bases, with 19 bases left in between. The CDR3 nucleotides read TGTGCCAGCAGCCTGGAAACTACAGGGAGCCATGGCTACACCTTC. Translated, it gives CASSLETTGSHGYTF.

This clone has only one observation. This chain connects TRBV3-1 (or the pseudogene TRBV3-2) to TRBJ2-7, with D possibly matching TRBD2 (5 bases). CDR3 size: 16 residues. Germline-derived CDR1 and CDR2 are LGHDT and YNNKEL (reference sequence). V was pared by 1 base and J by 6 bases, with 19 bases between. CDR3 DNA: TGTGCCAGCAGCCAAGGAGTTCCGGGGAGCTACCTCGAGCAGTACTTC. Translating it yields CASSQGVPGSYLEQYF.

This chain joins TRBV6-5 and TRBJ1-5; D is ambiguous. Germline V gene data show CDR1 as MNHEY and CDR2 as SVGAGI. Deletions cut 11 bases from V and 1 base from J, with 12 bases between. The CDR3 consists of 13 residues. This CDR3 is CAVSVRSNQPQHF. Here the CDR3 DNA reads TGTGCCGTTTCAGTACGCAGCAATCAGCCCCAGCATTTT.

This clone was counted a single time. The rearrangement joins TRBV5-8 to TRBJ1-5; D possibly corresponds to TRBD1 (6 bases). Germline CDR1 SGHTS, CDR2 YDEGEE. This CDR3 region has 13 residues. The V end lost 4 bases, the J end lost 3 bases, and 8 bases lay between the germline ends. The CDR3 nucleotides are TGTGCCAGCAGCAGGACAGACAATCAGCCCCAGCATTTT. It encodes CASSRTDNQPQHF.